These 15 T cell receptor beta chains were sequenced from one sample in a study of T cell repertoires in cytomegalovirus infection. These TCRs are of unknown antigen specificity. TCRdb called the reads again in MiXCR, with one record for every CDR3 protein. The repertoire holds 700,000 to 900,000 distinct CDR3 sequences, with about 27% as singletons. The specimen comprised cultured CD8+ T cells from PBMCs, sampled from culture after CMV antigen stimulation. Receptors were obtained from a human donor in good health (CMV status not recorded). Some clones in this sample may be carry-over from other donors' samples.

This clonotype was observed a few times. This rearrangement joins TRBV5-1 to TRBJ2-7; D gene uncertain. CDR1 SGHRS and CDR2 YFSETQ come from the germline V gene. The CDR3 covers 16 residues. The ends were cut back, 0 bases at V and 1 base at J, with 14 bases in the middle. The CDR3 DNA reads TGCGCCAGCAGCTTGGATGGGTTGGCAGGATCCTACGAGCAGTACTTC. This codes for CASSLDGLAGSYEQYF.

This clonotype was seen a few times. The V gene is TRBV7-9, the J gene TRBJ2-6; D unresolved. CDR3 length: 16 residues. Trimming left V 3 bases short and J 0 bases short, with 9 bases between. Germline V CDR1 and CDR2: SEHNR, FQNEAQ (reference sequence). The CDR3 DNA sequence: TGTGCCAGCAGCTTTGGAAGTCCCTCTGGGGCCAACGTCCTGACTTTC. Translation: CASSFGSPSGANVLTF.

The table lists this clonotype with a few counts. The rearrangement links TRBV9 to TRBJ2-3; maybe TRBD2 (6 bases). The CDR3 totals 16 residues. V lost 0 bases and J lost 2, with 13 bases in between. The V gene's germline CDR1 is SGDLS and CDR2 YYNGEE. The CDR3 is CASSVGDAGYTDTQYF. The DNA of the CDR3 is TGTGCCAGCAGCGTAGGGGACGCGGGGTACACAGATACGCAGTATTTT.

The CDR3 region has the DNA TGTGCCAGCAGTTCTCCCCCGTCGGACAGGACAACTGAAGCTTTCTTT. Protein product: CASSSPPSDRTTEAFF. This chain joins TRBV7-9 and TRBJ1-1; TRBD1 agrees at 7 bases. The CDR3 sequence is 16 residues long. CDR1 is SEHNR and CDR2 is FQNEAQ in the germline V gene (reference sequence). J gave up 5 bases and V 6 bases, and 15 bases lay outside the gene matches.

This clonotype was seen a few times. The gene calls are TRBV20-1 and TRBJ1-2, with D uncertain. The germline V gene encodes CDR1 DFQATT and CDR2 SNEGSKA (reference sequence). The CDR3 spans 18 residues. With 6 bases removed from V and 4 bases from J, the gap between germline ends came to 30 bases. CDR3 protein: CSAPGGGQALASSYGYTF. As DNA, the CDR3 is TGCAGTGCCCCCGGCGGCGGTCAGGCGCTAGCCTCCTCCTATGGCTACACCTTC.

As to this clonotype: This may be a read error, as it is one base from a much larger clone. The chain has TRBV11-2 and TRBJ2-2; D is possibly TRBD2 (5 bases). The CDR3 is 16 amino acids. Germline V lookup: CDR1 SGHAT, CDR2 FQNNGV. Trimming took off 9 bases at V and 6 bases at J, with 23 bases between the two ends. The CDR3 loop is CARSPEPERTAGELFF. The DNA for the CDR3 is TGTGCCAGGAGCCCTGAGCCCGAGAGGACTGCCGGGGAGCTGTTTTTT. Supplemented by reference TRBV11-2 and TRBJ2-2, the full variable domain reads EAGVAQSPRYKIIEKRQSVAFWCNPISGHATLYWYQQILGQGPKLLIQFQNNGVVDDSQLPKDRFSAERLKGVDSTLKIQPAKLEDSAVYLCARSPEPERTAGELFFGEGSRLTVL.

There are a few counts of this clonotype. The rearrangement joins TRBV19 to TRBJ2-1; the match to TRBD1 covers 8 bases. Trimming at V came to 8 bases and at J to 7 bases, leaving 7 bases not matched to a gene. Germline CDR1 LNHDA, CDR2 SQIVND (reference sequence). The CDR3 is made up of 13 amino acids. The CDR3 DNA sequence: TGTGCCAGTGCGCAGGGGGCTCTAAATGAGCAGTTCTTC. Protein sequence: CASAQGALNEQFF. Looking up the rest from reference TRBV19 and TRBJ2-1 gives the full variable domain: DGGITQSPKYLFRKEGQNVTLSCEQNLNHDAMYWYRQDPGQGLRLIYYSQIVNDFQKGDIAEGYSVSREKKESFPLTVTSAQKNPTAFYLCASAQGALNEQFFGPGTRLTVL.

The chain has TRBV20-1 and TRBJ1-1; perhaps TRBD1 as D (5 bases). CDR3 size: 15 residues. Between the trimmed V and J ends, which lost 3 bases and 4 bases, there was a span of 18 bases. Germline V gives CDR1 DFQATT, CDR2 SNEGSKA (reference sequence). The CDR3: CSASLIWGEVTEAFF. DNA for the CDR3: TGCAGTGCTAGCCTTATCTGGGGGGAGGTCACTGAAGCTTTCTTT.

This chain connects TRBV7-6 to TRBJ2-2, with D possibly matching TRBD1 (6 bases). In germline, CDR1 is SGHVS, CDR2 FNYEAQ. The CDR3 has 16 residues. Trimming pared 4 bases from V and 4 bases from J, leaving 16 bases between. CDR3 nucleotide sequence: TGTGCCAGCAGCTCAGACCGGACAGATTTCACCGGGGAGCTGTTTTTT. Amino acids: CASSSDRTDFTGELFF.

The gene calls are TRBV18 and TRBJ1-5; D remains ambiguous. The V gene lost 6 bases and the J gene lost 6 bases, with 21 bases spanning the gap. Germline values: CDR1 KGHSH, CDR2 LQKENI. The CDR3 covers 16 residues. CDR3 sequence (DNA): TGTGCCAGCTCGAAACCGGGCCAAGGGTGGAGTCAGCCCCAGCATTTT. Protein: CASSKPGQGWSQPQHF.

The chain uses TRBV27 and TRBJ1-5; D not certain. Germline lookup yields CDR1 MNHEY and CDR2 SMNVEV (reference sequence). The CDR3 runs 16 residues. V was pared by 4 bases and J by 5 bases, with 18 bases between. The CDR3 DNA reads as TGTGCCAGCAGTTCCGACCCGGGCGGCGAGTATCAGCCCCAGCATTTT. It encodes CASSSDPGGEYQPQHF.

The chain links TRBV15 to TRBJ1-6; D gene unclear. V lost 1 base, J lost 4 bases, and 11 bases lay in between. The CDR3 extends over 16 amino acids. Germline V gene lookup returns CDR1 LNHNV and CDR2 YYDKDF (reference sequence). CDR3 nucleotides: TGTGCCACCAGCAGAGTGGATTTAGTATATAATTCACCCCTCCACTTT. Translation gives CATSRVDLVYNSPLHF.

The V call is TRBV5-5, the J call TRBJ2-2; 14 positions agree with TRBD2. In germline, CDR1 is SGHKS, CDR2 YYEKEE (reference sequence). V was pared by 4 bases and J by 2 bases, with 4 bases of the junction left unmatched. The CDR3 spans 17 residues. CDR3 in amino acids: CASSEGLAGANTGELFF. DNA for the CDR3: TGTGCCAGCAGCGAGGGACTAGCGGGGGCCAACACCGGGGAGCTGTTTTTT.

This clonotype was recorded a few times. This chain joins TRBV12-3 or TRBV12-4 and TRBJ1-5, with unresolved D. Trimming cost V 1 base and J 2 bases, with 9 bases left between them. This CDR3 comprises 15 residues. CDR3 sequence reads: CASSLGDLGNQPQHF. As DNA, the CDR3 is TGTGCCAGCAGTTTAGGAGACTTGGGCAATCAGCCCCAGCATTTT.

The table lists this clonotype with a few counts. The chain couples TRBV7-8 to TRBJ1-4; 9 positions agree with TRBD1. V was clipped by 0 bases and J by 1 base; unmatched bases: 6. The CDR3 runs to 18 residues. Germline V gene sequence: CDR1 SGHVS, CDR2 FQNEAQ. CDR3 amino acids: CASSLAGTGKGTNEKLFF. CDR3 nucleotide sequence: TGTGCCAGCAGCTTAGCGGGGACAGGGAAGGGAACTAATGAAAAACTGTTTTTT.